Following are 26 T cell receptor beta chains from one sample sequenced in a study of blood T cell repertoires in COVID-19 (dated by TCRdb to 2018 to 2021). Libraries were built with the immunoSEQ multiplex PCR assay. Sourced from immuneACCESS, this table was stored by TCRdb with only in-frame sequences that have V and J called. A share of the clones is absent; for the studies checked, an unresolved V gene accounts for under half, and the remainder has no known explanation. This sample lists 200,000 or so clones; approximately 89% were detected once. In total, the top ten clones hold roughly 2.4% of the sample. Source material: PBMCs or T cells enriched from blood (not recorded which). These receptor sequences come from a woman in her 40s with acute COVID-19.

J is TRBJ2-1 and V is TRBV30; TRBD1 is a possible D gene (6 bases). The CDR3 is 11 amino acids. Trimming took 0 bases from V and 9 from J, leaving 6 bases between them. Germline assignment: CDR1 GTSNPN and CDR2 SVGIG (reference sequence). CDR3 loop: CAWSVQGEQFF. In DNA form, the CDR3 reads TGTGCCTGGAGTGTACAGGGTGAGCAGTTCTTC.

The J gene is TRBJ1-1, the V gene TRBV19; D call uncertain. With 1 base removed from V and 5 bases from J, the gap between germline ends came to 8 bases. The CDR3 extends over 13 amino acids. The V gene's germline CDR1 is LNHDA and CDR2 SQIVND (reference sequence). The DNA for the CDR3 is TGTGCCAGTAGTATAGGGGCGCAGACTGAAGCTTTCTTT. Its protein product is CASSIGAQTEAFF. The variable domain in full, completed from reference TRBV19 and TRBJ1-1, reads DGGITQSPKYLFRKEGQNVTLSCEQNLNHDAMYWYRQDPGQGLRLIYYSQIVNDFQKGDIAEGYSVSREKKESFPLTVTSAQKNPTAFYLCASSIGAQTEAFFGQGTRLTVV.

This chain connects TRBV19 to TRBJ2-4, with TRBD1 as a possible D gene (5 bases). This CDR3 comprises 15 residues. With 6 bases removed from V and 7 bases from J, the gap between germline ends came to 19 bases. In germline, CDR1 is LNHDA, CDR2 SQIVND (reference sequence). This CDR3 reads CASSVQDLHGNIQYF. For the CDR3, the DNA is TGTGCCAGTAGCGTACAGGACCTACATGGTAACATTCAGTACTTC. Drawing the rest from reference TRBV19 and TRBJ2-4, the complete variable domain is DGGITQSPKYLFRKEGQNVTLSCEQNLNHDAMYWYRQDPGQGLRLIYYSQIVNDFQKGDIAEGYSVSREKKESFPLTVTSAQKNPTAFYLCASSVQDLHGNIQYFGAGTRLSVL.

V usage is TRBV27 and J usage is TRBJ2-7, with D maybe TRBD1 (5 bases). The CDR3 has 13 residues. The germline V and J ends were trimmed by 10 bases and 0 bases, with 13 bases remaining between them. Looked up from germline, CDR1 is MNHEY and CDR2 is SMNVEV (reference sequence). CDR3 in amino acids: CATLDSLSYEQYF. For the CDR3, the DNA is TGTGCCACCCTAGACAGTCTCTCCTACGAGCAGTACTTC.

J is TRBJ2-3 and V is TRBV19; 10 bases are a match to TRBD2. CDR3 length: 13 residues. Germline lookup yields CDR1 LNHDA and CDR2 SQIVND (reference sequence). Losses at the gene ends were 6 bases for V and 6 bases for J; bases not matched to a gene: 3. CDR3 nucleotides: TGTGCCAGTAGGGTAGCGGGAGGCGATACGCAGTATTTT. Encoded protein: CASRVAGGDTQYF.

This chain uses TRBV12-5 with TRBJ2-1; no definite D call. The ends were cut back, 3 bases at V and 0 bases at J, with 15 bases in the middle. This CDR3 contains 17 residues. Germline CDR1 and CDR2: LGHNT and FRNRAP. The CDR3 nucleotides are TGTGCTAGTGGTTTTAGGCCGGGTGGAAGCTCCTACAATGAGCAGTTCTTC. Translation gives CASGFRPGGSSYNEQFF. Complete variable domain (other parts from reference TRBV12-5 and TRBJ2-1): DARVTQTPRHKVTEMGQEVTMRCQPILGHNTVFWYRQTMMQGLELLAYFRNRAPLDDSGMPKDRFSAEMPDATLATLKIQPSEPRDSAVYFCASGFRPGGSSYNEQFFGPGTRLTVL.

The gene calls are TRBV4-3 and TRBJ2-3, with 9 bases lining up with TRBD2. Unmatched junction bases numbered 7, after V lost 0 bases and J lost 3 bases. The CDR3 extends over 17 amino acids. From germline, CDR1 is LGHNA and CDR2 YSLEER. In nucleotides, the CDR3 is TGCGCCAGCAGCCAAGATAGCTTAGCGGGAGTGACAGATACGCAGTATTTT. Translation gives CASSQDSLAGVTDTQYF.

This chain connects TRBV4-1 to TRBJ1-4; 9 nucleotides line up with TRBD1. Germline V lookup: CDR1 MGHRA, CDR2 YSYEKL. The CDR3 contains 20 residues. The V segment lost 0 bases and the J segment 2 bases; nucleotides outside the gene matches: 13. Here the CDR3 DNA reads TGCGCCAGCAGCCAAGATCGAGCGGACAGGGGACTTGTGACTAATGAAAAACTGTTTTTT. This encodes CASSQDRADRGLVTNEKLFF.

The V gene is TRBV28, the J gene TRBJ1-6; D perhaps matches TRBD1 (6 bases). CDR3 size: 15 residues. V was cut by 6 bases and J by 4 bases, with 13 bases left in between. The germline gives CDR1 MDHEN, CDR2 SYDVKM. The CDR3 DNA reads TGTGCCAGCAGGGGGGGGGCTGAGTATAATTCACCCCTCCACTTT. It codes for CASRGGAEYNSPLHF.

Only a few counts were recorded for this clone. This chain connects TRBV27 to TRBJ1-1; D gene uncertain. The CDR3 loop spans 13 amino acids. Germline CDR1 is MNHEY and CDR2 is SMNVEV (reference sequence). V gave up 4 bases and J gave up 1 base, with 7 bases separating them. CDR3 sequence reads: CASSSRENTEAFF. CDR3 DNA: TGTGCCAGCAGTTCGCGGGAGAACACTGAAGCTTTCTTT.

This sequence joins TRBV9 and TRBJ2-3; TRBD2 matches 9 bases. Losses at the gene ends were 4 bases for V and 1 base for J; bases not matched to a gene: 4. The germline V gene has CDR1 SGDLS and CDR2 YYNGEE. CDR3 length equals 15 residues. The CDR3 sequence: CASSPRLAGTDTQYF. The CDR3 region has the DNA TGTGCCAGCAGCCCTCGACTAGCGGGCACAGATACGCAGTATTTT.

CDR3 DNA: TGTGCCAGCAGCTTACGGGGGACAGGGAGACCCTACGAGCAGTACTTC. It is translated as CASSLRGTGRPYEQYF. The V gene is TRBV5-6, the J gene TRBJ2-7; 9 positions agree with TRBD1. The germline V gene has CDR1 SGHDT and CDR2 YYEEEE. The trim removed 2 bases at V and 2 bases at J, leaving 8 bases unmatched. The CDR3 consists of 16 residues. Filled out from reference TRBV5-6 and TRBJ2-7, the complete variable domain reads DAGVTQSPTHLIKTRGQQVTLRCSPKSGHDTVSWYQQALGQGPQFIFQYYEEEERQRGNFPDRFSGHQFPNYSSELNVNALLLGDSALYLCASSLRGTGRPYEQYFGPGTRLTVT.

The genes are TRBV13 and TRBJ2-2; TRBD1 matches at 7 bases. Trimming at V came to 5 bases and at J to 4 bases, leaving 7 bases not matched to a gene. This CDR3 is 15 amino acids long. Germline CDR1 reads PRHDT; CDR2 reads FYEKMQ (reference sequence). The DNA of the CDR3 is TGTGCCAGCAGCATAAGAGGGGGCTCCACCGGGGAGCTGTTTTTT. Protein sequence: CASSIRGGSTGELFF.

In DNA form, the CDR3 reads TGTGCCAGCAGCTTAGATATGCTAGCGGGGGCCTACGAGCAGTACTTC. Translation gives CASSLDMLAGAYEQYF. The chain links TRBV11-2 to TRBJ2-7; 10 bases are shared with TRBD2. The CDR3 contains 16 residues. Germline CDR1 is SGHAT and CDR2 is FQNNGV. V lost 0 bases, J lost 2 bases, and 4 bases stayed unmatched.

CDR3 in DNA: TGTGCCAGCAGCCGGGAAGCGGGTGGCACCTACAATGAGCAGTTCTTC. This codes for CASSREAGGTYNEQFF. The chain combines TRBV7-3 with TRBJ2-1, with TRBD2 as a possible D gene (6 bases). CDR1 and CDR2 (germline): SGHTA, FQGTGA. Trimming shortened V by 5 bases and J by 2 bases, and 16 bases separated the two germline ends. This CDR3 contains 16 residues.

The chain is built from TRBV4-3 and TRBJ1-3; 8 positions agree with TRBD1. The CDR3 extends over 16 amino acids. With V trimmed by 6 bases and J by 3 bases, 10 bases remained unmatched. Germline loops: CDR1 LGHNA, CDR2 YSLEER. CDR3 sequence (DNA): TGCGCCAGCAGTCTCGACGGACAGGGAGATGGAAACACCATATATTTT. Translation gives CASSLDGQGDGNTIYF.

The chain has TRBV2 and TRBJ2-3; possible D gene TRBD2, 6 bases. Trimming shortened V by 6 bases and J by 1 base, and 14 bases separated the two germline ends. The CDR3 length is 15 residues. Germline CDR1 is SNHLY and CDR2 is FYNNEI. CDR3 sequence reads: CASRDSGVGTDTQYF. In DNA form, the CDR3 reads TGTGCCAGCAGGGATAGCGGAGTAGGCACAGATACGCAGTATTTT. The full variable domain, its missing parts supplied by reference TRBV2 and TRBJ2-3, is EPEVTQTPSHQVTQMGQEVILRCVPISNHLYFYWYRQILGQKVEFLVSFYNNEISEKSEIFDDQFSVERPDGSNFTLKIRSTKLEDSAMYFCASRDSGVGTDTQYFGPGTRLTVL.

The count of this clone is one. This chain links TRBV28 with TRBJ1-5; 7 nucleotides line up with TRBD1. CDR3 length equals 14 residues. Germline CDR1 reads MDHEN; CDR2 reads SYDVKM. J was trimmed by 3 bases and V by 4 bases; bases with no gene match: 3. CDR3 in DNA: TGTGCCAGCAGTTCAGGGGGGCACAATCAGCCCCAGCATTTT. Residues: CASSSGGHNQPQHF.

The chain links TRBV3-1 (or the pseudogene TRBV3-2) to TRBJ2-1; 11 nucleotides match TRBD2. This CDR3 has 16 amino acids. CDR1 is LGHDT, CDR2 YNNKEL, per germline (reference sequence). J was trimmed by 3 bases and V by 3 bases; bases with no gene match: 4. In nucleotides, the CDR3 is TGTGCCAGCAGCCAGGGGACTAGCGGAGGCTACAATGAGCAGTTCTTC. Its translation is CASSQGTSGGYNEQFF.

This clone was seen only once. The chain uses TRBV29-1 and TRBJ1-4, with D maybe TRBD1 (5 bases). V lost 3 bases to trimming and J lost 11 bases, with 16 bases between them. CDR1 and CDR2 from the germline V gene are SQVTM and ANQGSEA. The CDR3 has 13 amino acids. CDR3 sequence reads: CSVETAEVRKLFF. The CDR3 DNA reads TGCAGCGTTGAGACAGCCGAGGTTAGGAAACTGTTTTTT.

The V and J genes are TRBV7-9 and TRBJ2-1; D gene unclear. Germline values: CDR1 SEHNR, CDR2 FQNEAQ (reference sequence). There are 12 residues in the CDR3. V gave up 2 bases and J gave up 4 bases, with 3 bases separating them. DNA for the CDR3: TGTGCCAGCAGCTTATCTTACAATGAGCAGTTCTTC. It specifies CASSLSYNEQFF.

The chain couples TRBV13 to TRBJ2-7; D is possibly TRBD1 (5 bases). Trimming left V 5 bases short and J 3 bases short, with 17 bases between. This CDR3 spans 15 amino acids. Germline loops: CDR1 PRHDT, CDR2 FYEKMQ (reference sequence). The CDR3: CASSPSQGTGYEQYF. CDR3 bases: TGTGCCAGCAGCCCATCCCAGGGAACAGGCTACGAGCAGTACTTC.

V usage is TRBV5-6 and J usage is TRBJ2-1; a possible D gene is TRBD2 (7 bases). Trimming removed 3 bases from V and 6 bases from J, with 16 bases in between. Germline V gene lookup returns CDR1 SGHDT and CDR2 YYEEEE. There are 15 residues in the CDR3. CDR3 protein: CASSSGLVGANEQFF. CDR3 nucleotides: TGTGCCAGCAGCTCAGGACTAGTGGGGGCCAATGAGCAGTTCTTC.

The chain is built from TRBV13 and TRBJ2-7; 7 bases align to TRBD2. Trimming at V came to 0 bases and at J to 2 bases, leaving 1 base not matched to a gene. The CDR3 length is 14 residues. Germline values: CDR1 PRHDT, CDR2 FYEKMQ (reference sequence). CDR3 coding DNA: TGTGCCAGCAGCTTAGGGGGGACTACCTACGAGCAGTACTTC. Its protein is CASSLGGTTYEQYF.

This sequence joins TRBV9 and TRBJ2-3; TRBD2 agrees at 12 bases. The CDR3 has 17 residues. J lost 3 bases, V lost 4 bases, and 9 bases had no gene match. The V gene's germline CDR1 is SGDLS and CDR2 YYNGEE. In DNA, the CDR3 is TGTGCCAGCAGCCCAACCCGACTAGCGGGGGCTACAGATACGCAGTATTTT. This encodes CASSPTRLAGATDTQYF.

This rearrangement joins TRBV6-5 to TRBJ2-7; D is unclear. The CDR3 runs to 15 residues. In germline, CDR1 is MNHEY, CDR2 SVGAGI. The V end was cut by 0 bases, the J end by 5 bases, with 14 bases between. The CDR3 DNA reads TGTGCCAGCAGTTACTCCTTTAACGGAGCCGACGAGCAGTACTTC. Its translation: CASSYSFNGADEQYF.